Listed below are T cell receptor beta chains from one sample, sequenced in a study of OX40 agonist ivuxolimab in advanced cancers. Assay used: immunoSEQ multiplex PCR; TCRdb lists only in-frame clones, some missing. The sample holds some 49,000 clones, 85% seen once. The sample in question was CD4+ or CD8+ T cells sorted from blood, obtained in a trial of the OX40 agonist ivuxolimab. These receptors all stem from an adult with an advanced solid tumor such as melanoma, head and neck, liver or kidney cancer. The CDR3 runs from the conserved cysteine through the conserved F or W. D genes are given only for firm matches. Rows give clone size only sometimes, using once, few, many, or a class for an expanded clone.

V: TRBV4-3
D: TRBD1
J: TRBJ2-3
size: once
DNA: TGCGCCAGCAGACAAACTTGGACAGGGGAGGGTACAGATACGCAGTATTTT
CDR3: CASRQTWTGEGTDTQYF

V: TRBV28
D: NA
J: TRBJ1-3
size: NA
DNA: TGTGCCAGCAGCTTCCCGGGACGATCTTCTGGAAACACCATATATTTT
CDR3: CASSFPGRSSGNTIYF

V: TRBV6-5
D: NA
J: TRBJ1-5
size: NA
DNA: TGTGCCAGCAGTTACGGGCAGGGGAGAGGGCCCCAGCATTTT
CDR3: CASSYGQGRGPQHF

V: TRBV9
D: NA
J: TRBJ2-5
size: NA
DNA: TGTGCCAGAGACCCACAGGTCCAAGAGACCCAGTACTTC
CDR3: CARDPQVQETQYF

V: TRBV10-3
D: NA
J: TRBJ1-5
size: NA
DNA: TGTGCCATCAGTGAGTCATTGGGGGAACAGCCCCAGCATTTT
CDR3: CAISESLGEQPQHF

V: TRBV28
D: NA
J: TRBJ1-1
size: NA
DNA: TGTGCCAGCAGCGATTACAGATTCTCCATGAACACTGAAGCTTTCTTT
CDR3: CASSDYRFSMNTEAFF

V: TRBV28
D: TRBD1
J: TRBJ2-1
size: once
DNA: TGTGCCAGCAGCTCCGGGACAGGGGACAATGAGCAGTTCTTC
CDR3: CASSSGTGDNEQFF

V: TRBV2
D: NA
J: TRBJ1-1
size: NA
DNA: TGTGCCAGCAGTGAATATGATGGGTTAGGGAACACTGAAGCTTTCTTT
CDR3: CASSEYDGLGNTEAFF

V: TRBV5-6
D: TRBD2
J: TRBJ2-5
size: NA
DNA: TGTGCCAGCAGCTTGGTGGGACTAGCGGGGGAGACCCAGTACTTC
CDR3: CASSLVGLAGETQYF

V: TRBV7-2
D: NA
J: TRBJ1-2
size: NA
DNA: TGTGCCAGCAGCCCTAGCCCGGGAGCTAACTATGGCTACACCTTC
CDR3: CASSPSPGANYGYTF

V: TRBV6-5
D: NA
J: TRBJ1-1
size: NA
DNA: TGTGCCAGCAGTGAAGTAACAGGGAACACTGAAGCTTTCTTT
CDR3: CASSEVTGNTEAFF

V: TRBV28
D: NA
J: TRBJ2-7
size: NA
DNA: TGTGCCAGCAGGGGGTCGGGGCAGCCTACCTACGAGCAGTACTTC
CDR3: CASRGSGQPTYEQYF

V: TRBV6-5
D: NA
J: TRBJ1-1
size: NA
DNA: TGTGCCAGCAGTCCGGACGGACCTAGGGACACTGAAGCTTTCTTT
CDR3: CASSPDGPRDTEAFF

V: TRBV5-6
D: NA
J: TRBJ2-7
size: NA
DNA: TGTGCCAGCAGCTTGGTACAGGGCTTCGAGCAGTACTTC
CDR3: CASSLVQGFEQYF

V: TRBV2
D: NA
J: TRBJ1-1
size: NA
DNA: TGTGCCAGCAAGTACTCCGGGACACTGAACACTGAAGCTTTCTTT
CDR3: CASKYSGTLNTEAFF

V: TRBV7-9
D: NA
J: TRBJ1-2
size: few
DNA: TGTGCCAGCATGCAGGGAGAGGCCTATGGCTACACCTTC
CDR3: CASMQGEAYGYTF

V: TRBV19
D: TRBD1
J: TRBJ2-7
size: NA
DNA: TGTGCCAGTAGCGCCGGGACAGGCTCCTACGAGCAGTACTTC
CDR3: CASSAGTGSYEQYF

V: TRBV7-9
D: NA
J: TRBJ2-5
size: once
DNA: TGTGCCAGCAGCTCCCCTGTTGTGGAGACCCAGTACTTC
CDR3: CASSSPVVETQYF

V: TRBV25-1
D: NA
J: TRBJ1-6
size: NA
DNA: TGTGCCAGCAGTTTTCAGGGTATTTCACCCCTCCACTTT
CDR3: CASSFQGISPLHF

V: TRBV4-3
D: NA
J: TRBJ2-2
size: once
DNA: TGCGCCAGCAGCGGGGGGACGAACACCGGGGAGCTGTTTTTT
CDR3: CASSGGTNTGELFF

V: TRBV5-3
D: NA
J: TRBJ2-4
size: NA
DNA: TGTGCCAGAAGCCTAGGGGAGTTGGAAAACATTCAGTACTTC
CDR3: CARSLGELENIQYF

V: TRBV4-2
D: NA
J: TRBJ1-5
size: once
DNA: TGTGCCAGCAGCCAAGATATGAATCAGCCCCAGCATTTT
CDR3: CASSQDMNQPQHF

V: TRBV6-5
D: NA
J: TRBJ2-7
size: NA
DNA: TGTGCCAGCAGTTACGAGGGGAGATCCGAGCAGTACTTC
CDR3: CASSYEGRSEQYF

V: TRBV5-1
D: TRBD1
J: TRBJ1-6
size: NA
DNA: TGCGCCAGCAGCCCGGGACAGGGTGAGTTGGATTCACCCCTCCACTTT
CDR3: CASSPGQGELDSPLHF

V: TRBV30
D: NA
J: TRBJ2-7
size: NA
DNA: TGTGCCTGGAGTGGTAACTACGAGCAGTACTTC
CDR3: CAWSGNYEQYF

V: TRBV29-1
D: TRBD1
J: TRBJ2-5
size: NA
DNA: TGCAGCGTTGAAACGGGACAGGATTTCCAAGAGACCCAGTACTTC
CDR3: CSVETGQDFQETQYF

V: TRBV7-9
D: NA
J: TRBJ2-1
size: NA
DNA: TGTGCCAGCAGCTTAGATCAGGGCTACAATGAGCAGTTCTTC
CDR3: CASSLDQGYNEQFF

V: TRBV28
D: NA
J: TRBJ2-6
size: NA
DNA: TGTGCCAGCAGCCTCCGGGACTTCTACTCGGGGGCCAACGTCCTGACTTTC
CDR3: CASSLRDFYSGANVLTF

V: TRBV7-9
D: NA
J: TRBJ2-1
size: NA
DNA: TGTGCCAGCAGCCAAGGGTCCAATGAGCAGTTCTTC
CDR3: CASSQGSNEQFF

V: TRBV14
D: TRBD1
J: TRBJ2-5
size: once
DNA: TGTGCCAGCAGCCATTGGACAGGGGAAGAGACCCAGTACTTC
CDR3: CASSHWTGEETQYF

V: TRBV6-1
D: TRBD1
J: TRBJ2-7
size: NA
DNA: TGTGCCAGCAGCCCGTGGCGGACAGGCGCCTACGAGCAGTACTTC
CDR3: CASSPWRTGAYEQYF

V: TRBV7-2
D: NA
J: TRBJ2-3
size: NA
DNA: TGTGCCAGCAGCCCCGGATTCACAGATACGCAGTATTTT
CDR3: CASSPGFTDTQYF

V: TRBV5-4
D: TRBD1
J: TRBJ1-6
size: NA
DNA: TGTGCCAGCAGCTTGGGGACAGGGACCTATAATTCACCCCTCCACTTT
CDR3: CASSLGTGTYNSPLHF

V: TRBV4-3
D: NA
J: TRBJ2-2
size: NA
DNA: TGCGCCAGCAGCCAGCGGATCGGCAGGGATAACGGGGAGCTGTTTTTT
CDR3: CASSQRIGRDNGELFF

V: TRBV27
D: NA
J: TRBJ2-1
size: NA
DNA: TGTGCCAGCAGCCTGGCGTCTTACAATGAGCAGTTCTTC
CDR3: CASSLASYNEQFF

V: TRBV19
D: NA
J: TRBJ1-6
size: NA
DNA: TGTGCCAGTAGTATGGGGGGCGGTTCACCCCTCCACTTT
CDR3: CASSMGGGSPLHF

V: TRBV7-9
D: NA
J: TRBJ2-3
size: NA
DNA: TGTGCCAGCAGCTCCCTCGAAACTAGCACAGATACGCAGTATTTT
CDR3: CASSSLETSTDTQYF

V: TRBV2
D: NA
J: TRBJ2-7
size: many
DNA: TGTGCCAGCAGTGAGAAGGAGCTGAACGAACTCTACGAGCAGTACTTC
CDR3: CASSEKELNELYEQYF

V: TRBV7-9
D: TRBD2
J: TRBJ2-7
size: NA
DNA: TGTGCCAGCAGCATCGGGACTAGCGCTTACGAGCAGTACTTC
CDR3: CASSIGTSAYEQYF

V: TRBV11-2
D: NA
J: TRBJ1-4
size: NA
DNA: TGTGCCAGCAGCTCCCCCTGGGACACAAAACAACTAAATGAAAAACTGTTTTTT
CDR3: CASSSPWDTKQLNEKLFF

V: TRBV6-5
D: TRBD1
J: TRBJ2-6
size: many
DNA: TGTGCCAGCAGTTATACAGGGGGCTCTGGGGCCAACGTCCTGACTTTC
CDR3: CASSYTGGSGANVLTF

V: TRBV5-1
D: TRBD1
J: TRBJ1-1
size: NA
DNA: TGCGCCAGCAGCTTCCGGGACAGGGGCCTGAACACTGAAGCTTTCTTT
CDR3: CASSFRDRGLNTEAFF

V: TRBV10-3
D: TRBD1
J: TRBJ2-1
size: NA
DNA: TGTGCCATCAGTGAGGACAGGGGCAATGAGCAGTTCTTC
CDR3: CAISEDRGNEQFF

V: TRBV27
D: NA
J: TRBJ2-7
size: NA
DNA: TGTGCCAGCAGTTTCGGGATGACCTACGAGCAGTACTTC
CDR3: CASSFGMTYEQYF

V: TRBV27
D: NA
J: TRBJ2-3
size: NA
DNA: TGTGCCAGCAGTTTCGTTGCGGGGGCCGATACGCAGTATTTT
CDR3: CASSFVAGADTQYF

V: TRBV6-1
D: TRBD1
J: TRBJ2-2
size: few
DNA: TGTGCCAGCAGTGAAAACAGGGGGTTCACCGGGGAGCTGTTTTTT
CDR3: CASSENRGFTGELFF

V: TRBV4-1
D: NA
J: TRBJ2-7
size: NA
DNA: TGCGCCAGCAGCCAAGGCTCAGGGGCCTACGAGCAGTACTTC
CDR3: CASSQGSGAYEQYF

V: TRBV10-1
D: TRBD1
J: TRBJ1-1
size: NA
DNA: TGCGCCAGCAGTGATGGAGGGGGCGAAGCTTTCTTT
CDR3: CASSDGGGEAFF

V: TRBV5-4
D: TRBD2
J: TRBJ2-7
size: NA
DNA: TGTGCCAGCAGCTTTCTGACTAGCGGGGGGGCAGGGGAGCAGTACTTC
CDR3: CASSFLTSGGAGEQYF

V: TRBV30
D: NA
J: TRBJ2-7
size: NA
DNA: TGTGCCTGGAGTGTAGGGGCTGGTCTATACGAGCAGTACTTC
CDR3: CAWSVGAGLYEQYF

V: TRBV28
D: TRBD1
J: TRBJ2-1
size: NA
DNA: TGTGCCAGCAGTCATCCGGGACAGGGGAATGAGCAGTTCTTC
CDR3: CASSHPGQGNEQFF

V: TRBV5-8
D: NA
J: TRBJ1-1
size: once
DNA: TGTGCCAGCAGCTTGTGGCGGACGTTGAACACTGAAGCTTTCTTT
CDR3: CASSLWRTLNTEAFF

V: TRBV2
D: NA
J: TRBJ1-2
size: NA
DNA: TGTGCCGTTCAAGGGGCACGAAATGGCTACACCTTC
CDR3: CAVQGARNGYTF